A single sample is the source of the 9 T cell receptor beta chains below, sequenced in a study of cytomegalovirus exposure and HLA in healthy donors. Primers included in the PCR were 60 Vbeta and 13 Jbeta primers. This table comes from immunoSEQ multiplex PCR, and its TCRdb copy is limited to in-frame clones, with some not included. This table holds more than 90,000 clones, around three fifths found once. Source material: PBMCs. The source is a boy between 10 and 17 years old in good health and CMV-seropositive.

This sequence joins TRBV2 and TRBJ1-2; D possibly corresponds to TRBD1 (5 bases). V lost 8 bases and J 4 bases, leaving 14 bases between the germline ends. The CDR3 is made up of 13 amino acids. Germline loops: CDR1 SNHLY, CDR2 FYNNEI. The CDR3 sequence: CASCREGGYGYTF. CDR3 sequence (DNA): TGTGCCAGCTGCAGGGAGGGAGGCTATGGCTACACCTTC. The entire variable domain, with the rest obtained from reference TRBV2 and TRBJ1-2, is as follows: EPEVTQTPSHQVTQMGQEVILRCVPISNHLYFYWYRQILGQKVEFLVSFYNNEISEKSEIFDDQFSVERPDGSNFTLKIRSTKLEDSAMYFCASCREGGYGYTFGSGTRLTVV.

CDR3 region: CASTFSGGARASTDTQYF. The CDR3 DNA reads TGCGCCAGCACCTTTAGCGGGGGAGCTAGGGCGAGCACAGATACGCAGTATTTT. The V and J genes are TRBV10-2 and TRBJ2-3; 9 bases fit TRBD2. V shed 7 bases, J shed 0 bases, and the junction held 14 bases outside the gene matches. The V gene's germline CDR1 is WSHSY and CDR2 SAAADI. The CDR3 sequence is 18 residues long.

V is TRBV7-9 and J is TRBJ2-3; D call uncertain. CDR1 and CDR2 (germline): SEHNR, FQNEAQ (reference sequence). V gave up 4 bases and J gave up 6 bases, with 17 bases separating them. CDR3 length: 15 amino acids. This CDR3 reads CASSSPAQRVDTQYF. CDR3 sequence (DNA): TGTGCCAGCAGCTCGCCGGCTCAACGGGTGGATACGCAGTATTTT.

This clone was detected once. The J gene is TRBJ1-1, the V gene TRBV5-4; D is unresolved. The ends were cut back, 1 base at V and 2 bases at J, with 12 bases in the middle. Germline CDR1 reads SGHNT; CDR2 reads YYREEE (reference sequence). This CDR3 contains 15 residues. In nucleotides, the CDR3 is TGTGCCAGCAGCTTGTTTTCGTCCAGTAACACTGAAGCTTTCTTT. Translating gives CASSLFSSSNTEAFF. Supplemented by reference TRBV5-4 and TRBJ1-1, the full variable domain reads ETGVTQSPTHLIKTRGQQVTLRCSSQSGHNTVSWYQQALGQGPQFIFQYYREEENGRGNFPPRFSGLQFPNYSSELNVNALELDDSALYLCASSLFSSSNTEAFFGQGTRLTVV.

The chain links TRBV12-2 to TRBJ1-6. TRBV12-2 is a pseudogene locus. The CDR3 consists of 16 residues. The CDR3 is CASRLRATSYNSPLHF. The CDR3 DNA is TGTGCAAGTCGCTTGAGGGCGACCTCCTATAATTCACCCCTCCACTTT.

This rearrangement joins TRBV6-4 to TRBJ2-4, with 11 positions matching TRBD2. The CDR3 length is 18 residues. In germline, CDR1 is MRHNA, CDR2 SNTAGT. The ends lost 7 bases at V and 1 base at J; junction bases unmatched: 12. CDR3 loop: CASNATSGGWGAKNIQYF. The CDR3 nucleotides are TGTGCCAGCAATGCAACTAGCGGGGGATGGGGGGCCAAAAACATTCAGTACTTC.

J is TRBJ2-5 and V is TRBV5-1; 7 bases fit TRBD2. V lost 0 bases and J lost 4; bases outside the gene matches: 9. The CDR3 extends over 16 amino acids. The V gene's germline CDR1 is SGHRS and CDR2 YFSETQ. CDR3 in amino acids: CASSLALRPSGETQYF. As DNA, the CDR3 is TGCGCCAGCAGCTTGGCCCTACGGCCTAGCGGAGAGACCCAGTACTTC. The variable domain in full, completed from reference TRBV5-1 and TRBJ2-5, reads KAGVTQTPRYLIKTRGQQVTLSCSPISGHRSVSWYQQTPGQGLQFLFEYFSETQRNKGNFPGRFSGRQFSNSRSEMNVSTLELGDSALYLCASSLALRPSGETQYFGPGTRLLVL.

The rearrangement joins TRBV27 to TRBJ1-6; the match to TRBD1 covers 8 bases. The CDR3 spans 13 residues. The V and J ends lost 6 bases and 8 bases, in that order; junction bases with no gene match: 3. The germline gives CDR1 MNHEY, CDR2 SMNVEV (reference sequence). CDR3: CASSGQGDSPLHF. Written as DNA, the CDR3 is TGTGCCAGCAGCGGACAGGGTGATTCACCCCTCCACTTT.

The rearrangement joins TRBV18 to TRBJ2-7; TRBD1 matches at 11 bases. Trimming cost V 2 bases and J 3 bases; bases outside gene matches: 3. Looked up from germline, CDR1 is KGHSH and CDR2 is LQKENI. CDR3 length: 15 amino acids. CDR3 residues: CASSPGTGGNYEQYF. Written as DNA, the CDR3 is TGTGCCAGCTCACCAGGGACAGGGGGTAACTACGAGCAGTACTTC. Supplemented by reference TRBV18 and TRBJ2-7, the full variable domain reads NAGVMQNPRHLVRRRGQEARLRCSPMKGHSHVYWYRQLPEEGLKFMVYLQKENIIDESGMPKERFSAEFPKEGPSILRIQQVVRGDSAAYFCASSPGTGGNYEQYFGPGTRLTVT.